One sample yielded the 26 T cell receptor beta chains listed below, sequenced in a study of memory CD4+ T cells and cytomegalovirus serostatus. Single viable CD3+CD4+CD8-CD45RO+ cells were sorted as the memory CD4+ T cells. Profiled with immunoSEQ multiplex PCR; TCRdb holds only in-frame clones, not every one. The sample holds 35,000 to 55,000 clones, approximately 78% seen once. The sequencing input was memory CD4+ T cells from blood. The receptors derive from an adult in good health and CMV-seronegative.

This clone was found a few times. The chain employs TRBV9 and TRBJ1-1; maybe TRBD1 (5 bases). The ends were cut back, 6 bases at V and 0 bases at J, with 12 bases in the middle. CDR1 SGDLS and CDR2 YYNGEE come from the germline V gene. This CDR3 has 14 amino acids. This CDR3 reads CASNKGLMNTEAFF. DNA of the CDR3: TGTGCCAGCAACAAGGGGCTGATGAACACTGAAGCTTTCTTT.

The chain uses TRBV7-7 and TRBJ2-2, with D perhaps TRBD1 (6 bases). Germline CDR1 and CDR2: SSHAT and FNYEAQ (reference sequence). CDR3 length: 14 amino acids. Trimming took off 3 bases at V and 4 bases at J, with 9 bases between the two ends. DNA of the CDR3: TGTGCCAGCAGCTTTACACAGGGCACCGGGGAGCTGTTTTTT. Amino acids: CASSFTQGTGELFF.

This clone has only one observation. V is TRBV19 and J is TRBJ2-3; D is unresolved. The V and J ends lost 6 bases and 2 bases respectively, with 12 bases between them. Germline assignment: CDR1 LNHDA and CDR2 SQIVND (reference sequence). This CDR3 spans 14 amino acids. This CDR3 is CASSQGSDTDTQYF. Written as DNA, the CDR3 is TGTGCCAGTAGCCAAGGATCCGACACAGATACGCAGTATTTT.

This sequence joins TRBV15 and TRBJ2-7; maybe TRBD1 (5 bases). The germline gives CDR1 LNHNV, CDR2 YYDKDF (reference sequence). The CDR3 loop spans 15 amino acids. V was trimmed by 0 bases and J by 3 bases, leaving 12 bases between them. CDR3 protein: CATSRDLRQNYEQYF. The CDR3 DNA is TGTGCCACCAGCAGAGATTTACGACAGAACTACGAGCAGTACTTC.

The chain couples TRBV5-6 to TRBJ2-2; 8 positions match TRBD1. J gave up 1 base and V 2 bases, and 7 bases lay outside the gene matches. The CDR3 is 17 residues long. Germline V lookup: CDR1 SGHDT, CDR2 YYEEEE. CDR3 sequence reads: CASSLYRDRQNTGELFF. Written as DNA, the CDR3 is TGTGCCAGCAGCTTATACCGGGACAGGCAGAACACCGGGGAGCTGTTTTTT.

V and J are TRBV7-9 and TRBJ1-5, with TRBD1 as a possible D gene (6 bases). V was trimmed by 1 base and J by 3 bases, leaving 13 bases between them. CDR1 and CDR2 (germline): SEHNR, FQNEAQ (reference sequence). The CDR3 is 16 residues long. Written as DNA, the CDR3 is TGTGCCAGCAGCTTAGATGGCAGGGGACCCAATCAGCCCCAGCATTTT. Protein: CASSLDGRGPNQPQHF.

This clone was detected only once. The J gene is TRBJ2-5, the V gene TRBV10-2; TRBD1 matches at 9 bases. The DNA matches TRBJ2-7 better at its end, which makes the J call doubtful. CDR1 is WSHSY, CDR2 SAAADI, per germline. The CDR3 totals 15 residues. The CDR3: CASSLTGTGNYEQYF. Written as DNA, the CDR3 is TGCGCCAGCAGTCTTACCGGGACAGGGAACTACGAGCAGTACTTC.

The chain carries TRBV29-1 and TRBJ1-1; possibly TRBD1 for D (5 bases). V gave up 4 bases and J gave up 1 base, with 16 bases separating them. The CDR3 is made up of 15 amino acids. Germline V CDR1 and CDR2: SQVTM, ANQGSEA. CDR3 protein: CSVVVSPGGNTEAFF. As DNA, the CDR3 is TGCAGCGTTGTAGTCAGCCCCGGGGGGAACACTGAAGCTTTCTTT.

This clone was counted a few times. The V call is TRBV19, the J call TRBJ1-3; D not certain. Germline V gene sequence: CDR1 LNHDA, CDR2 SQIVND (reference sequence). CDR3 length equals 14 residues. The ends were cut back, 5 bases at V and 4 bases at J, with 12 bases in the middle. The DNA of the CDR3 is TGTGCCAGTAGTTTGAGGACGGCGGGAAACACCATATATTTT. Amino acids: CASSLRTAGNTIYF.

This sequence joins TRBV2 and TRBJ1-2, with D perhaps TRBD1 (6 bases). Germline CDR1 reads SNHLY; CDR2 reads FYNNEI. The V gene lost 4 bases and the J gene lost 13 bases, with 13 bases spanning the gap. CDR3 length equals 11 residues. CDR3 nucleotides: TGTGCCAGCAGTGTTCGGACAGCCCTCACCTTC. Its protein product is CASSVRTALTF.

This clone has just a few counts. The chain has TRBV5-1 and TRBJ2-3, with D uncertain. The CDR3 is 14 amino acids. With 0 bases removed from V and 6 bases from J, the gap between germline ends came to 11 bases. Germline CDR1 SGHRS, CDR2 YFSETQ. CDR3 sequence (DNA): TGCGCCAGCAGCTTGGAGGGCAGGCGGGATACGCAGTATTTT. Its protein product is CASSLEGRRDTQYF.

This clone was observed a single time. The chain links TRBV4-2 to TRBJ2-1; TRBD2 might be the D (6 bases). Per the germline V gene, CDR1 is LGHNA and CDR2 is YNFKEQ. There are 14 residues in the CDR3. Trimming took off 8 bases at V and 0 bases at J, with 11 bases between the two ends. CDR3 amino acids: CASAAGNSYNEQFF. DNA for the CDR3: TGTGCCAGCGCTGCGGGGAACTCCTACAATGAGCAGTTCTTC.

This clone came up once. The chain combines TRBV7-3 with TRBJ2-3; 7 bases are a match to TRBD2. The CDR3 loop spans 14 amino acids. With V trimmed by 5 bases and J by 6 bases, 8 bases remained unmatched. Germline loops: CDR1 SGHTA, CDR2 FQGTGA. This CDR3 is CASSPSGGGDTQYF. In DNA form, the CDR3 reads TGTGCCAGCAGCCCCAGTGGGGGAGGGGATACGCAGTATTTT.

The chain links TRBV5-1 to TRBJ1-6, with a weak D call TRBD1 (5 bases). The CDR3 length is 15 residues. V was clipped by 4 bases and J by 9 bases, with 17 bases between them. Looked up from germline, CDR1 is SGHRS and CDR2 is YFSETQ. CDR3 sequence (DNA): TGCGCCAGCAGCGCCCTGGAGGGGTCTCTTTCACCCCTCCACTTT. It specifies CASSALEGSLSPLHF.

V usage is TRBV6-5 and J usage is TRBJ1-5, with 7 bases that match TRBD1. The CDR3 is 14 amino acids. The V gene's germline CDR1 is MNHEY and CDR2 SVGAGI. With V trimmed by 6 bases and J by 3 bases, 5 bases remained unmatched. This CDR3 is CASRRDSSNQPQHF. The CDR3 nucleotides are TGTGCCAGCAGACGGGACAGTTCCAATCAGCCCCAGCATTTT.

Concerning this clone: Other DNA sequences from this sample encode an identical CDR3 as well. This chain links TRBV19 with TRBJ1-1; D is unclear. V lost 5 bases and J lost 2, with 12 bases in between. CDR1 and CDR2 from the germline V gene are LNHDA and SQIVND (reference sequence). The CDR3 is 14 amino acids. DNA of the CDR3: TGTGCCAGTAGTCCCAGAAGAGGAAACACTGAAGCTTTCTTT. Its protein product is CASSPRRGNTEAFF. The whole variable domain, remainder taken from reference TRBV19 and TRBJ1-1, is DGGITQSPKYLFRKEGQNVTLSCEQNLNHDAMYWYRQDPGQGLRLIYYSQIVNDFQKGDIAEGYSVSREKKESFPLTVTSAQKNPTAFYLCASSPRRGNTEAFFGQGTRLTVV.

V gene TRBV7-9 combines with J gene TRBJ1-3; D not certain. Germline values: CDR1 SEHNR, CDR2 FQNEAQ (reference sequence). V lost 1 base and J 7 bases, leaving 8 bases between the germline ends. CDR3 size: 13 residues. CDR3 DNA sequence: TGTGCCAGCAGCTTAGTCCTAGGTAACACCATATATTTT. Translation: CASSLVLGNTIYF.

The chain links TRBV7-9 to TRBJ1-2, with D hard to call. Trimming took off 1 base at V and 6 bases at J, with 9 bases between the two ends. This CDR3 is built from 13 residues. Germline V gives CDR1 SEHNR, CDR2 FQNEAQ (reference sequence). CDR3 DNA: TGTGCCAGCAGCTTAGTCCTAGGTGATGGCTACACCTTC. Translation: CASSLVLGDGYTF.

The J gene is TRBJ2-2, the V gene TRBV28, with 7 nucleotides matching TRBD2. The CDR3 sequence is 14 residues long. Trimming cost V 6 bases and J 1 base; bases outside gene matches: 2. Per the germline V gene, CDR1 is MDHEN and CDR2 is SYDVKM. CDR3 sequence reads: CASRTGGNTGELFF. The CDR3 nucleotides are TGTGCCAGCAGGACGGGGGGGAACACCGGGGAGCTGTTTTTT.

V gene TRBV15 combines with J gene TRBJ1-3, with a weak D call TRBD1 (5 bases). This CDR3 has 16 residues. Trimming pared 3 bases from V and 0 bases from J, leaving 12 bases between. The germline gives CDR1 LNHNV, CDR2 YYDKDF (reference sequence). CDR3 bases: TGTGCCACCAGCAGGCGCGACAGTAGCTCTGGAAACACCATATATTTT. Translating gives CATSRRDSSSGNTIYF.

This clone was observed a few times. The CDR3 sequence: CASSQTQNSPLHF. The CDR3 bases are TGTGCCAGCAGCCAGACACAGAATTCACCCCTCCACTTT. This rearrangement joins TRBV7-9 to TRBJ1-6, with D unclear. V was pared by 5 bases and J by 7 bases, with 9 bases between. The CDR3 covers 13 residues. The germline V gene encodes CDR1 SEHNR and CDR2 FQNEAQ (reference sequence).

This clone was recorded once. The chain carries TRBV27 and TRBJ1-6, with TRBD1 matching over 8 bases. V trimming: 5 bases; J trimming: 8 bases; junction bases outside the gene matches: 2. CDR1 and CDR2 from the germline V gene are MNHEY and SMNVEV (reference sequence). This CDR3 contains 13 residues. CDR3 sequence: CASSQTGDSPLHF. CDR3 nucleotides: TGTGCCAGCAGTCAGACAGGGGATTCACCCCTCCACTTT.

The chain couples TRBV7-7 to TRBJ2-1; D call uncertain. The CDR3 sequence is 15 residues long. The V gene's germline CDR1 is SSHAT and CDR2 FNYEAQ (reference sequence). V lost 0 bases and J lost 8, with 14 bases in between. This CDR3 is CASSLAANPNDEQFF. CDR3 in DNA: TGTGCCAGCAGCTTAGCGGCAAACCCCAACGATGAGCAGTTCTTC.

This sequence joins TRBV7-2 and TRBJ2-7, with D perhaps TRBD2 (6 bases). The CDR3 consists of 14 residues. V lost 5 bases to trimming and J lost 2 bases, with 13 bases between them. Germline V gene lookup returns CDR1 SGHTA and CDR2 FQGNSA. CDR3 DNA: TGTGCCAGCAGCCCGTCCCCGGGGGCCTACGAGCAGTACTTC. As protein: CASSPSPGAYEQYF.

The chain's CDR3 is CASSQQTWGGDSYEQYF. The DNA for the CDR3 is TGCGCCAGCAGCCAACAAACCTGGGGGGGTGATTCCTACGAGCAGTACTTC. The chain carries TRBV4-1 and TRBJ2-7; 7 bases are a match to TRBD2. The CDR3 spans 17 residues. The junction had 11 bases not matched to a gene; V was cut back by 2 bases and J by 1 base. The germline V gene has CDR1 MGHRA and CDR2 YSYEKL.

This clone was observed a few times. The chain has TRBV4-3 and TRBJ1-2; D is ambiguous. The CDR3 is 15 residues long. Trimming stripped 0 bases from V and 8 bases from J, with 16 bases between. The germline V gene encodes CDR1 LGHNA and CDR2 YSLEER. CDR3 in amino acids: CASSQDYGNNWGYTF. CDR3 in DNA: TGCGCCAGCAGCCAAGATTATGGGAATAACTGGGGCTACACCTTC.